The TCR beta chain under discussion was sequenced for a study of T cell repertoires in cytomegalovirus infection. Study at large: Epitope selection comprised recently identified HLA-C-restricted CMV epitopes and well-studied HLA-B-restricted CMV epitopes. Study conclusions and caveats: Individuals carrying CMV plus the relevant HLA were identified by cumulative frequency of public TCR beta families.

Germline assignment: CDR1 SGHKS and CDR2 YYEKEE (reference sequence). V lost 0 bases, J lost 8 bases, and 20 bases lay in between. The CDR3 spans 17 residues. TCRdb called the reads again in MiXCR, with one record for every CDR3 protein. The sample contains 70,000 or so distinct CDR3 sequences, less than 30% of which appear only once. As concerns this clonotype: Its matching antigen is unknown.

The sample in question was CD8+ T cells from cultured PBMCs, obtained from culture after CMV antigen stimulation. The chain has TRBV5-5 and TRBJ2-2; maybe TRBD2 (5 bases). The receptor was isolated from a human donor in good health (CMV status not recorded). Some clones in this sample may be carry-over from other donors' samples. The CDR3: CASSLARDTSLVGELFF. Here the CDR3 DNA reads TGTGCCAGCAGCTTGGCTCGGGATACCTCTCTTGTTGGGGAGCTGTTTTTT.